The sequence of this T cell receptor (beta chain) was determined in a study of T cells in localized non-small cell lung cancer. Study observations and caveats: Among the tissues sampled, uninvolved adjacent lung had the highest T cell clonality, above tumor. Adjacent lung tissue had a median around 57 of the top 100 clones found in the tumor.

The germline V gene has CDR1 SGHAT and CDR2 FQNNGV. CDR3 length equals 16 residues. V was cut by 5 bases and J by 2 bases, with 19 bases left in between. Libraries were prepared by immunoSEQ multiplex PCR; TCRdb keeps only in-frame clonotypes and omits some of them. The sample contains approximately 76,000 clones, approximately 80% of which appear only once. Points on this clone: Its target is not known.

V usage is TRBV11-2 and J usage is TRBJ2-7; the D call may be TRBD1 or TRBD2 (7 bases each). The material was peripheral blood, obtained before any cancer treatment. The sequence was collected from a female donor older than 55 with stage I lung adenocarcinoma. The CDR3 bases are TGTGCCAGCAGCAGGGGGGGAAGACAGGGTACCTACGAGCAGTACTTC. It yields the protein CASSRGGRQGTYEQYF.